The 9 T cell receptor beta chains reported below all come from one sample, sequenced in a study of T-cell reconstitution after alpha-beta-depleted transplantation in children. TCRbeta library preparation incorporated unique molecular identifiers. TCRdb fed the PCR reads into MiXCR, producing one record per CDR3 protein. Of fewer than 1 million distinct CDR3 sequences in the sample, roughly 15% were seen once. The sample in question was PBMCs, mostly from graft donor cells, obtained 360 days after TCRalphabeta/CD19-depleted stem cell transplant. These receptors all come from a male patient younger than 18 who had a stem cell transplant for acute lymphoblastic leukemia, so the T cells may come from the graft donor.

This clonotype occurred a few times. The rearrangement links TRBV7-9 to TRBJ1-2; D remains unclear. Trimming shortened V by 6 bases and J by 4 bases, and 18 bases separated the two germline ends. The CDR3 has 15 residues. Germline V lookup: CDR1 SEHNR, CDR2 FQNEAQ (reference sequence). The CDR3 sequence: CASSSTEEQFYGYTF. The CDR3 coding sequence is TGTGCCAGCAGTTCGACGGAGGAACAATTCTATGGCTACACCTTC.

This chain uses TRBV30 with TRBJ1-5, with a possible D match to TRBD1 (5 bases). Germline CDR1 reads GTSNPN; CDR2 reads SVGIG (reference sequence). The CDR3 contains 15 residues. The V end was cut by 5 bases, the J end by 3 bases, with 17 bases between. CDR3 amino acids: CAWSTLTGFNQPQHF. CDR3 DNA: TGTGCCTGGTCCACGTTAACAGGCTTCAATCAGCCCCAGCATTTT.

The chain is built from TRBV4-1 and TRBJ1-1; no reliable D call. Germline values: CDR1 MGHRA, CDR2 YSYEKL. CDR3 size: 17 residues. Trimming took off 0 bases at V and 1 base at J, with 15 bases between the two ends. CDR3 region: CASSQDDPSGGNTEAFF. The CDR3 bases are TGCGCCAGCAGCCAAGATGACCCCTCCGGAGGGAACACTGAAGCTTTCTTT.

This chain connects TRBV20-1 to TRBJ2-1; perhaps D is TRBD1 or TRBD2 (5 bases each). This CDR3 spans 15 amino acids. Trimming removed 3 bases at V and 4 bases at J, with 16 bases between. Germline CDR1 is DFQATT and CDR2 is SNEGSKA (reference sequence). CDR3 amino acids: CSASPRERGYNEQFF. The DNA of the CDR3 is TGCAGTGCTAGCCCCAGGGAGAGGGGATACAATGAGCAGTTCTTC.

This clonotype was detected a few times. CDR3 in amino acids: CASSSPGRLTGELFF. The CDR3, as DNA: TGTGCCAGCAGCTCGCCCGGACGACTTACCGGGGAGCTGTTTTTT. V usage is TRBV7-6 and J usage is TRBJ2-2; D is undetermined. The CDR3 is 15 residues long. Trimming removed 4 bases from V and 5 bases from J, with 14 bases in between. CDR1 is SGHVS, CDR2 FNYEAQ, per germline.

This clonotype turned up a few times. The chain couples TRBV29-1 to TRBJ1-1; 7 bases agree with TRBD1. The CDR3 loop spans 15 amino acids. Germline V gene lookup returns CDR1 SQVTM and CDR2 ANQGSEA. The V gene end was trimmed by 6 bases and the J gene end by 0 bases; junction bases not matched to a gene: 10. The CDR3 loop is CSVPTGTGMNTEAFF. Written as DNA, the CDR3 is TGCAGCGTACCGACAGGGACGGGAATGAACACTGAAGCTTTCTTT. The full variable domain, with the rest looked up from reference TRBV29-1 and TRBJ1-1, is SAVISQKPSRDICQRGTSLTIQCQVDSQVTMMFWYRQQPGQSLTLIATANQGSEATYESGFVIDKFPISRPNLTFSTLTVSNMSPEDSSIYLCSVPTGTGMNTEAFFGQGTRLTVV.

This CDR3 is CASRTRGGREQFF. CDR3 nucleotides: TGTGCCAGCCGCACAAGAGGAGGGCGTGAGCAGTTCTTC. This chain links TRBV7-8 with TRBJ2-1, with a possible D match to TRBD2 (6 bases). CDR3 size: 13 residues. CDR1 is SGHVS, CDR2 FQNEAQ, per germline. With 8 bases removed from V and 9 bases from J, the gap between germline ends came to 17 bases.

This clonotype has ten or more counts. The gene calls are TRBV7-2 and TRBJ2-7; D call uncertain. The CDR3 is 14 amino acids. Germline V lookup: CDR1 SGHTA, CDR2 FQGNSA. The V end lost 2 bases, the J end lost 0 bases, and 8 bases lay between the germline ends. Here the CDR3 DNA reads TGTGCCAGCAGCTTAAGAGTGAGCTCCTACGAGCAGTACTTC. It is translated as CASSLRVSSYEQYF.

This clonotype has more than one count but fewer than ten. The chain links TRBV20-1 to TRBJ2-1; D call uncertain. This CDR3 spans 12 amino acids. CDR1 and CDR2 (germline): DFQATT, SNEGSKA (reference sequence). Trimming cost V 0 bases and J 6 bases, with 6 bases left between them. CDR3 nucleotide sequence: TGCAGTGCTAGAGATTTGCCCAATGAGCAGTTCTTC. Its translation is CSARDLPNEQFF.